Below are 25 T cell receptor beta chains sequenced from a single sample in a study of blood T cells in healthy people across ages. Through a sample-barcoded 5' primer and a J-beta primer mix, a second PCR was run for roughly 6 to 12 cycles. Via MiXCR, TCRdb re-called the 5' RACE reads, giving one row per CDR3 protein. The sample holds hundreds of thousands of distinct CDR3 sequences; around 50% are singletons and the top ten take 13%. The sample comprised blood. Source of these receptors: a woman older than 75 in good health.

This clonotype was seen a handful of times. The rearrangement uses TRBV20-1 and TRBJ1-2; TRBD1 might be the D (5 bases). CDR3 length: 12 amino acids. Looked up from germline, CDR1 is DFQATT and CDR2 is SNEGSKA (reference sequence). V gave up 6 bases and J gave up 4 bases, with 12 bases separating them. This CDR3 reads CSAPGTFYGYTF. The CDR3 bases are TGCAGTGCGCCCGGGACGTTCTATGGCTACACCTTC.

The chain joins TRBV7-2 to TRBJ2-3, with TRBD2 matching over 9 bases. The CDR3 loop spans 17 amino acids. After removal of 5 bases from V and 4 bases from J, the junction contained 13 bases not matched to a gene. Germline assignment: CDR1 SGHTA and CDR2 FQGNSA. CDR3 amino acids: CASSPAYSSGNSDTQYF. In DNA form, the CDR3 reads TGTGCCAGCAGCCCCGCGTACTCTAGCGGGAATTCAGATACGCAGTATTTT. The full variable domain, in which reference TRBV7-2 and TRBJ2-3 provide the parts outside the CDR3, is GAGVSQSPSNKVTEKGKDVELRCDPISGHTALYWYRQSLGQGLEFLIYFQGNSAPDKSGLPSDRFSAERTGGSVSTLTIQRTQQEDSAVYLCASSPAYSSGNSDTQYFGPGTRLTVL.

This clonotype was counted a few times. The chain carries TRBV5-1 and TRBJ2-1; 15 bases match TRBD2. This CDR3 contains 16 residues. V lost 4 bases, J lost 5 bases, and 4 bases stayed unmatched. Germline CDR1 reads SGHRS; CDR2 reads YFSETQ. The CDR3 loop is CASSKGLAGGHNEQFF. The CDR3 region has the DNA TGCGCCAGCAGCAAGGGACTAGCGGGAGGACACAATGAGCAGTTCTTC.

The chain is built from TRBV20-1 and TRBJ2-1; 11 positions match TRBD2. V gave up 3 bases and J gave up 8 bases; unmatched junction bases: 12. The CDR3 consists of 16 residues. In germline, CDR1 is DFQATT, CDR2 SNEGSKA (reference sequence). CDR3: CSASLLAGVMWDEQFF. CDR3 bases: TGCAGTGCTAGCCTACTAGCGGGAGTTATGTGGGATGAGCAGTTCTTC.

Written as DNA, the CDR3 is TGTGCCAGCAGATCCTACGGCAGGTCTCTCGACGAGCAGTACTTC. It codes for CASRSYGRSLDEQYF. V gene TRBV7-9 combines with J gene TRBJ2-7; D is ambiguous. The germline V gene encodes CDR1 SEHNR and CDR2 FQNEAQ (reference sequence). The CDR3 spans 15 residues. Trimming shortened V by 6 bases and J by 5 bases, and 20 bases separated the two germline ends. Filled out from reference TRBV7-9 and TRBJ2-7, the complete variable domain reads DTGVSQNPRHKITKRGQNVTFRCDPISEHNRLYWYRQTLGQGPEFLTYFQNEAQLEKSRLLSDRFSAERPKGSFSTLEIQRTEQGDSAMYLCASRSYGRSLDEQYFGPGTRLTVT.

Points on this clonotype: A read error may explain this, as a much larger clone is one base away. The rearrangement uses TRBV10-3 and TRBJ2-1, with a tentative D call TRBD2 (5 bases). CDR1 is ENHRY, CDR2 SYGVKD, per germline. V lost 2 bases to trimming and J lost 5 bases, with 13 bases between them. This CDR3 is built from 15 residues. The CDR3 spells CAISEEGARDNEQFF. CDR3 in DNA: TGTGCCATCAGTGAGGAGGGAGCTAGGGACAATGAGCAGTTCTTC.

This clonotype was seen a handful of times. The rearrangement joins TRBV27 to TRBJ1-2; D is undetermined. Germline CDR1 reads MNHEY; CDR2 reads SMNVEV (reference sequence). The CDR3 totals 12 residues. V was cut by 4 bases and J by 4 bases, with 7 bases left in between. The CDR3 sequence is CASSSGSYGYTF. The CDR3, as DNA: TGTGCCAGCAGTTCCGGGTCCTATGGCTACACCTTC.

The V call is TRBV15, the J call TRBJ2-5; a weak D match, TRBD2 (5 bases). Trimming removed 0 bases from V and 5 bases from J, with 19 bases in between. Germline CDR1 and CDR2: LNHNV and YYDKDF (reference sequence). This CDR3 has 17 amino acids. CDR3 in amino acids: CATSRDSSRAPGETQYF. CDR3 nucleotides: TGTGCCACCAGCAGAGATTCTTCGAGGGCCCCGGGGGAGACCCAGTACTTC.

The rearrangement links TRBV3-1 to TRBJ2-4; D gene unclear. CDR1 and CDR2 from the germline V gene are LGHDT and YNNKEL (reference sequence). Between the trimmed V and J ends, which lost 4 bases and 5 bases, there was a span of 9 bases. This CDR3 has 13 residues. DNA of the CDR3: TGTGCCAGCAGCCCCGGATCCCAAAACATTCAGTACTTC. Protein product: CASSPGSQNIQYF. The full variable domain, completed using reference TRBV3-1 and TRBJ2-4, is DTAVSQTPKYLVTQMGNDKSIKCEQNLGHDTMYWYKQDSKKFLKIMFSYNNKELIINETVPNRFSPKSPDKAHLNLHINSLELGDSAVYFCASSPGSQNIQYFGAGTRLSVL.

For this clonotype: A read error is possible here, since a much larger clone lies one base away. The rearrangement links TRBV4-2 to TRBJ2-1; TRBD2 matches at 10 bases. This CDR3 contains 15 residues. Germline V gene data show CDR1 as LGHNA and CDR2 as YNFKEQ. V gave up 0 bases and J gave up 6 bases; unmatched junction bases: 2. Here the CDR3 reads CASSQELAGRNEQFF. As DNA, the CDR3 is TGTGCCAGCAGCCAAGAACTAGCGGGGCGCAATGAGCAGTTCTTC.

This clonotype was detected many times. CDR3 coding DNA: TGTGCCAGCAGCTTACCCGGACTTAGAAACAATGAGCAGTTCTTC. Residues: CASSLPGLRNNEQFF. This chain links TRBV7-9 with TRBJ2-1; possibly TRBD2 for D (5 bases). Germline V lookup: CDR1 SEHNR, CDR2 FQNEAQ (reference sequence). Trimming cost V 2 bases and J 5 bases, with 13 bases left between them. There are 15 residues in the CDR3. The variable domain in full, with the rest retrieved from reference TRBV7-9 and TRBJ2-1, is DTGVSQNPRHKITKRGQNVTFRCDPISEHNRLYWYRQTLGQGPEFLTYFQNEAQLEKSRLLSDRFSAERPKGSFSTLEIQRTEQGDSAMYLCASSLPGLRNNEQFFGPGTRLTVL.

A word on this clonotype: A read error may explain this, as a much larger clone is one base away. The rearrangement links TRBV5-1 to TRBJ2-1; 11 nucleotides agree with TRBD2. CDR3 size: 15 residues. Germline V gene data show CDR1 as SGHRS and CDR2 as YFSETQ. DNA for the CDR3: TGCGCCAGCAGCTCCACTAGCGGGGGCAACAATGGGCAGTTCTTC. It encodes CASSSTSGGNNGQFF.

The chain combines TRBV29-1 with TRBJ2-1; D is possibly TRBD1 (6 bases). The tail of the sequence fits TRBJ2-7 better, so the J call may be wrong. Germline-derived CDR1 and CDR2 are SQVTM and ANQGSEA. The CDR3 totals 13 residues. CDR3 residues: CSVGQGRYNEQYF. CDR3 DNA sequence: TGCAGCGTTGGGCAGGGGAGATACAATGAGCAGTACTTC.

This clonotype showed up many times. CDR3 nucleotide sequence: TGTGCCACCCGAGCGACGAGGGGGCCGGCAGATACGCAGTATTTT. This sequence encodes CATRATRGPADTQYF. The chain links TRBV24-1 to TRBJ2-3; 7 nucleotides agree with TRBD1. The CDR3 length is 15 residues. V dropped 9 bases and J dropped 4; count of bases not matched to a gene: 12. Germline V gene sequence: CDR1 KGHDR, CDR2 SFDVKD.

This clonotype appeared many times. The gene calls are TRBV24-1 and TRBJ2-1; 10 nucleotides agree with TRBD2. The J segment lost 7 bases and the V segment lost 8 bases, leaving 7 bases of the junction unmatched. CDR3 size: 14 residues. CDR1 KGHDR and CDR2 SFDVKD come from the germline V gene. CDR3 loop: CATMASGSKNEQFF. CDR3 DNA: TGTGCCACCATGGCTAGCGGGAGTAAAAATGAGCAGTTCTTC.

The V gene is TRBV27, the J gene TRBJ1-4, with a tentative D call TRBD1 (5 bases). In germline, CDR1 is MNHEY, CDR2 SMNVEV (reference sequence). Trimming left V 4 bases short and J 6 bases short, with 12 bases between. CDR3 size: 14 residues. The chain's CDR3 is CASSSAGPDEKLFF. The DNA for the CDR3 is TGTGCCAGCAGTTCAGCAGGGCCCGATGAAAAACTGTTTTTT.

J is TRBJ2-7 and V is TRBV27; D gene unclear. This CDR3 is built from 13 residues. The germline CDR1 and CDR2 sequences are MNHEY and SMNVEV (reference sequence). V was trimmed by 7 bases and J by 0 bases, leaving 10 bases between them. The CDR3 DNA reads TGTGCCAGCACCCTCCTATCCTCCTACGAGCAGTACTTC. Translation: CASTLLSSYEQYF.

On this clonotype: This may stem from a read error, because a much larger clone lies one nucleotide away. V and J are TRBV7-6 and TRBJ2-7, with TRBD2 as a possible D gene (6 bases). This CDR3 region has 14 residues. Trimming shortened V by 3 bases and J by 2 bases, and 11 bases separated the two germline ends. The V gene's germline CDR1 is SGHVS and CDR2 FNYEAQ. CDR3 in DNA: TGTGCCAGCAGCTTGATACGGGGGACCTACGAGCAGTACTTC. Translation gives CASSLIRGTYEQYF.

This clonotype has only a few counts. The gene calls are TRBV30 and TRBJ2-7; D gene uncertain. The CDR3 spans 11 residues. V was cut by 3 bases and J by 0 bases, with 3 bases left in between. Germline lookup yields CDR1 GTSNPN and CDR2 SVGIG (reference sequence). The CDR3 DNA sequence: TGTGCCTGGAGGCTCTCCTACGAGCAGTACTTC. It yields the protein CAWRLSYEQYF.

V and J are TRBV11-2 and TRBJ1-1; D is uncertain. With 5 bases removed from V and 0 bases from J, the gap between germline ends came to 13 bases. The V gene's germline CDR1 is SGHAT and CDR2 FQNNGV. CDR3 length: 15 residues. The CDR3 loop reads CASSLLGNLNTEAFF. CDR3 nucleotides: TGTGCCAGCAGCCTCCTCGGGAACTTGAACACTGAAGCTTTCTTT.

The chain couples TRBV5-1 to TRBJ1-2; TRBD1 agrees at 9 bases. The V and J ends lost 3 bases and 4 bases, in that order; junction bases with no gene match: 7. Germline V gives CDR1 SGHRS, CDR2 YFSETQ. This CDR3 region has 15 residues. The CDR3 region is CASSSRTGVGYGYTF. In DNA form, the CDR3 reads TGCGCCAGCAGCTCCCGGACAGGGGTAGGCTATGGCTACACCTTC.

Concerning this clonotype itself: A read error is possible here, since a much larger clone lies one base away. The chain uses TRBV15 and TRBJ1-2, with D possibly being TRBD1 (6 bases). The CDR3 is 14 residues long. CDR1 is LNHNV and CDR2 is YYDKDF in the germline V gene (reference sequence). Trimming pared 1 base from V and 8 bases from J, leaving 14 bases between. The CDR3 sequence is CATSRAQQGEGYTF. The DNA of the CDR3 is TGTGCCACCAGCAGAGCCCAACAGGGAGAGGGCTACACCTTC.

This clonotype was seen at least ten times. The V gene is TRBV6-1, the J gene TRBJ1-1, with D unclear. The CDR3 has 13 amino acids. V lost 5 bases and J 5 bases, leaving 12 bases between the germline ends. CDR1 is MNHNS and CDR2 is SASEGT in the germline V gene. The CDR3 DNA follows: TGTGCCAGCAGTTTAGTGGAGGGAACTGAAGCTTTCTTT. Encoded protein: CASSLVEGTEAFF.

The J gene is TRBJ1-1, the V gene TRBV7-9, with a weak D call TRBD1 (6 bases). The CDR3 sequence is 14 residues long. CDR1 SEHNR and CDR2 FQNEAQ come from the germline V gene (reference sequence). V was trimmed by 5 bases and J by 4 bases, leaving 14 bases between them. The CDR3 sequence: CASSQYREGTEAFF. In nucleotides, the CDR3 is TGTGCCAGCAGCCAATACAGGGAGGGCACTGAAGCTTTCTTT.

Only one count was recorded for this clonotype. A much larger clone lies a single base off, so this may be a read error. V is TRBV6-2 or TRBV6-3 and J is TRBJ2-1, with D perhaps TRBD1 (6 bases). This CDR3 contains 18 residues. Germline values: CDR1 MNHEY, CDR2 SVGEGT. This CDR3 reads CASSSSHHLTGSYNGQFF. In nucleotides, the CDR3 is TGTGCCAGCAGTTCGTCACATCACTTAACAGGGTCCTACAATGGGCAGTTCTTC.